This T cell receptor beta chain comes out of a study of T cell responses to AZD1222 COVID-19 vaccine. Looking at the study overall: Analyses pooled second doses at about 4 or about 12 weeks.

Only in-frame clones appear in the TCRdb table, and some are missing; sequencing was by immunoSEQ multiplex PCR. The table lists 90,000 to 130,000 clones, 85% to 95% of them singletons. The CDR3 sequence is 13 residues long. The V gene's germline CDR1 is WSHSY and CDR2 SAAADI. The V and J ends lost 7 bases and 4 bases, in that order; junction bases with no gene match: 4. The chain is built from TRBV10-2 and TRBJ2-5; 9 bases map to TRBD1. The sample in question was peripheral blood, obtained on day 0 of AZD1222 vaccination. This TCR was recovered from an adult in good health. The CDR3 DNA reads TGCGCCAGCAAGGACAGGGGCCGAGAGACCCAGTACTTC. It yields the protein CASKDRGRETQYF.